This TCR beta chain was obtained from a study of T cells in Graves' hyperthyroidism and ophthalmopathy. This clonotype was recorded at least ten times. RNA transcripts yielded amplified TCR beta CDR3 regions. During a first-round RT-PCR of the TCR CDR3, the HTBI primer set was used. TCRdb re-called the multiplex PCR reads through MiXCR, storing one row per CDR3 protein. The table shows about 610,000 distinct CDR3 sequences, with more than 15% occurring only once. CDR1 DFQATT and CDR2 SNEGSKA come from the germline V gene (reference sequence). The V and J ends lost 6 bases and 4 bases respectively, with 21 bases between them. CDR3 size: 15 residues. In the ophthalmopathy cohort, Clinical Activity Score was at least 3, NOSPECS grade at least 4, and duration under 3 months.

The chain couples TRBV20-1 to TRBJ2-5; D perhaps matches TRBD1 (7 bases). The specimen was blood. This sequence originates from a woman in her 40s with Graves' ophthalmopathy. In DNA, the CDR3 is TGCAGTGCGATACAGCAGGGGGGAACACCAGAGACCCAGTACTTC. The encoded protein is CSAIQQGGTPETQYF.